The 13 T cell receptor beta chains below come from one sample, sequenced in a study of cytomegalovirus exposure and HLA in healthy donors. The PCR used 60 Vbeta and 13 Jbeta primers. Here immunoSEQ multiplex PCR was the method, and the copy in TCRdb shows in-frame clones only, minus some. The table records fewer than 200,000 clones, roughly 77% of them present only once. Sequencing input: PBMCs. The receptors stem from a male donor in good health and CMV-seronegative.

The chain is built from TRBV2 and TRBJ2-5; a weak D match, TRBD2 (5 bases). The CDR3 is 13 residues long. V was trimmed by 5 bases and J by 7 bases, leaving 14 bases between them. CDR1 is SNHLY and CDR2 is FYNNEI in the germline V gene. The CDR3 DNA is TGTGCCAGCAGTCGACTCCCCCGGGGGACCCAGTACTTC. Residues: CASSRLPRGTQYF.

The gene calls are TRBV5-4 and TRBJ2-1; 8 nucleotides agree with TRBD2. From germline, CDR1 is SGHNT and CDR2 YYREEE (reference sequence). V dropped 4 bases and J dropped 5; count of bases not matched to a gene: 5. There are 14 residues in the CDR3. The CDR3 DNA follows: TGTGCCAGCAGCCCGGGACTAGAAGACAATGAGCAGTTCTTC. Protein product: CASSPGLEDNEQFF.

This clone showed up just a few times. This chain joins TRBV6-5 and TRBJ1-1; D gene ambiguous. V shed 8 bases and J shed 0 bases, with 7 bases lying between them. CDR1 and CDR2 (germline): MNHEY, SVGAGI. CDR3 size: 12 residues. The CDR3 loop reads CASGSMNTEAFF. The CDR3 bases are TGTGCCAGCGGGAGCATGAACACTGAAGCTTTCTTT.

The chain links TRBV4-1 to TRBJ2-7; a weak D match, TRBD1 (5 bases). Trimming took 3 bases from V and 0 from J, leaving 9 bases between them. The CDR3 has 14 residues. The germline gives CDR1 MGHRA, CDR2 YSYEKL. Here the CDR3 reads CASSQADSSYEQYF. The CDR3 nucleotides read TGCGCCAGCAGCCAGGCTGACAGCTCCTACGAGCAGTACTTC.

The chain is built from TRBV28 and TRBJ2-3; 12 nucleotides match TRBD2. Unmatched junction bases numbered 10, after V lost 4 bases and J lost 2 bases. The CDR3 covers 18 residues. CDR1 is MDHEN, CDR2 SYDVKM, per germline. In DNA, the CDR3 is TGTGCCAGCAGTTCGCCCTTACGACTAGCGGGAGACACAGATACGCAGTATTTT. Translation gives CASSSPLRLAGDTDTQYF.

This chain uses TRBV4-1 with TRBJ1-1; D unresolved. The CDR3 has 16 amino acids. Trimming left V 7 bases short and J 2 bases short, with 20 bases between. CDR1 is MGHRA, CDR2 YSYEKL, per germline. The CDR3: CASTPNGYGVNTEAFF. The CDR3 DNA follows: TGCGCCAGCACCCCGAACGGGTACGGGGTTAACACTGAAGCTTTCTTT.

The V call is TRBV27, the J call TRBJ2-1; TRBD2 agrees at 13 bases. Trimming at V came to 6 bases and at J to 9 bases, leaving 11 bases not matched to a gene. The CDR3 length is 16 residues. In germline, CDR1 is MNHEY, CDR2 SMNVEV (reference sequence). The CDR3 nucleotides read TGTGCCAGCAGCCTTATACTAGCGGGAGGGCCGAGTGAGCAGTTCTTC. Translating it yields CASSLILAGGPSEQFF.

The rearrangement uses TRBV4-3 and TRBJ1-2; 8 nucleotides align to TRBD1. This CDR3 region has 15 residues. Germline V gene sequence: CDR1 LGHNA, CDR2 YSLEER. V lost 3 bases and J lost 5; bases outside the gene matches: 8. The CDR3 protein is CASSHPLQGEYGYTF. CDR3 sequence (DNA): TGCGCCAGCAGCCATCCGTTACAGGGGGAGTATGGCTACACCTTC.

This clone was seen only a few times. The CDR3 protein is CASSQGQGLTTDTQYF. DNA for the CDR3: TGTGCCAGCAGCCAGGGACAGGGTTTAACTACAGATACGCAGTATTTT. This sequence joins TRBV4-2 and TRBJ2-3; 9 bases agree with TRBD1. Germline V gene sequence: CDR1 LGHNA, CDR2 YNFKEQ. This CDR3 is 16 amino acids long. V dropped 3 bases and J dropped 3; count of bases not matched to a gene: 7.

The gene calls are TRBV5-5 and TRBJ2-5; D call uncertain. V was clipped by 6 bases and J by 1 base, with 10 bases between them. This CDR3 is built from 13 residues. Germline V CDR1 and CDR2: SGHKS, YYEKEE (reference sequence). Written as DNA, the CDR3 is TGTGCCAGCAACCAACACGTCCAAGAGACCCAGTACTTC. Its translation: CASNQHVQETQYF. Looking up the rest from reference TRBV5-5 and TRBJ2-5 gives the full variable domain: DAGVTQSPTHLIKTRGQQVTLRCSPISGHKSVSWYQQVLGQGPQFIFQYYEKEERGRGNFPDRFSARQFPNYSSELNVNALLLGDSALYLCASNQHVQETQYFGPGTRLLVL.

The rearrangement joins TRBV2 to TRBJ2-5, with D perhaps matching TRBD1 (6 bases). Near its end, the DNA agrees better with TRBJ2-7, so the J call may be wrong. This CDR3 is 11 amino acids long. Germline lookup yields CDR1 SNHLY and CDR2 FYNNEI. Written as DNA, the CDR3 is TGTGCCAGCGGGCAGGGGTACGAGCAGTACTTC. Translating it yields CASGQGYEQYF.

The V gene is TRBV4-1, the J gene TRBJ2-1; TRBD1 agrees at 9 bases. J gave up 4 bases and V 7 bases, and 11 bases lay outside the gene matches. Germline-derived CDR1 and CDR2 are MGHRA and YSYEKL. The CDR3 extends over 16 amino acids. CDR3 coding DNA: TGCGCCAGCAACCTTGCCCCGGGACAGGGATACAATGAGCAGTTCTTC. It codes for CASNLAPGQGYNEQFF.

The rearrangement joins TRBV7-6 to TRBJ2-1; 15 positions match TRBD2. After removal of 11 bases from V and 7 bases from J, the junction contained 6 bases not matched to a gene. The CDR3 sequence is 14 residues long. The V gene's germline CDR1 is SGHVS and CDR2 FNYEAQ. CDR3 nucleotides: TGTGCCGTTGGACTAGCGGGAGGGCCGAATGAGCAGTTCTTC. Residues: CAVGLAGGPNEQFF.